This TCR beta chain was sequenced in a study of blood T cell repertoires in COVID-19. In germline, CDR1 is MDHEN, CDR2 SYDVKM. The CDR3 loop spans 18 amino acids. V dropped 7 bases and J dropped 5; count of bases not matched to a gene: 17. Repertoires were generated with immunoSEQ multiplex PCR, while TCRdb's copy carries only in-frame clones and drops some. Here the sample spans roughly 170,000 clones, roughly 89% being singletons. This TCR was sampled from a woman aged 70-85 years with COVID-19, enrolled during active disease. The V call is TRBV28, the J call TRBJ1-6, with 7 bases matching TRBD1. Sample: peripheral blood. CDR3 in amino acids: CASTKRGRGSEDNSPLHF. Here the CDR3 DNA reads TGTGCCAGCACGAAAAGGGGCAGGGGGAGTGAGGATAATTCACCCCTCCACTTT.